The rows below give T cell receptor beta chains drawn from one sample of a study of blood T cell repertoires in COVID-19. Some clones are missing from TCRdb's copy, which holds only in-frame ones; the method was immunoSEQ multiplex PCR. The repertoire has around 100,000 clones, 74% of them found once; the top ten carry 3% to 4.5%. Sequenced sample: peripheral blood. These receptor sequences come from a man in his sixties or seventies with COVID-19, enrolled during active disease. The CDR3 runs from the conserved cysteine through the conserved F or W. D genes are given only for firm matches. For some rows the clone size is stated as once, few or many, or as a class when expanded; others skip it.

V gene	J gene	D gene	clone size	CDR3 protein	CDR3 DNA
TRBV3-1/TRBV3-2	TRBJ2-7	.	.	CASSPDTSTRYYEQYF	TGTGCCAGCAGCCCAGACACTAGCACGAGATACTACGAGCAGTACTTC
TRBV29-1	TRBJ2-7	.	.	CSVERPTGFPEGLYEQYF	TGCAGCGTTGAAAGGCCCACGGGGTTCCCGGAGGGCCTCTACGAGCAGTACTTC
TRBV9	TRBJ1-2	.	few	CASRTANYGYTF	TGTGCCAGCAGGACAGCTAACTATGGCTACACCTTC
TRBV7-2	TRBJ2-7	.	few	CASSVGISYEQYF	TGTGCCAGCAGCGTCGGGATCTCCTACGAGCAGTACTTC
TRBV2	TRBJ2-2	TRBD2	.	CASRLAGGGTGELFF	TGTGCCAGCAGACTAGCGGGAGGCGGCACCGGGGAGCTGTTTTTT
TRBV28	TRBJ2-3	.	.	CASSFTVNRDTQYF	TGTGCCAGCAGTTTTACCGTGAACAGGGATACGCAGTATTTT
TRBV7-3	TRBJ1-5	TRBD1	.	CASSVTGGAQPQHF	TGTGCCAGCAGCGTCACAGGGGGGGCCCAGCCCCAGCATTTT
TRBV19	TRBJ2-7	.	.	CASSIAGSEVYEQYF	TGTGCCAGTAGTATAGCAGGGTCAGAAGTCTACGAGCAGTACTTC
TRBV18	TRBJ2-1	TRBD1	.	CASSPRQGSNEQFF	TGTGCCAGCTCACCTAGACAGGGCTCCAATGAGCAGTTCTTC
TRBV7-2	TRBJ2-1	.	once	CASTRRAGVSYNEQFF	TGTGCCAGCACCCGTCGAGCGGGTGTCTCCTACAATGAGCAGTTCTTC
TRBV2	TRBJ2-7	TRBD1	.	CASRTGAYEQYF	TGTGCCAGCAGGACAGGGGCCTACGAGCAGTACTTC
TRBV5-1	TRBJ2-5	.	.	CASSLRGAVEETQYF	TGCGCCAGCAGCTTGCGGGGGGCGGTCGAAGAGACCCAGTACTTC
TRBV28	TRBJ2-7	TRBD1	many	CASSTDRLIAYEQYF	TGTGCCAGCAGCACGGACAGGTTGATCGCCTACGAGCAGTACTTC
TRBV19	TRBJ2-1	TRBD2	once	CASSIIGGRLAGTYNEQFF	TGTGCCAGTAGTATAATTGGAGGTAGGCTAGCGGGGACCTACAATGAGCAGTTCTTC
TRBV3-1/TRBV3-2	TRBJ2-1	TRBD2	once	CASSLAGMKFF	TGTGCCAGCAGTCTAGCGGGAATGAAGTTCTTC
TRBV20-1	TRBJ2-1	TRBD2	.	CSASSSGGPDNEQFF	TGCAGTGCTAGTTCCTCGGGAGGGCCGGACAATGAGCAGTTCTTC
TRBV19	TRBJ1-2	.	once	CASTLAVRNYGYTF	TGTGCCAGTACCCTCGCGGTACGGAACTATGGCTACACCTTC
TRBV27	TRBJ2-2	TRBD2	.	CASRRPLTSGGELFF	TGTGCCAGCAGGCGCCCCCTAACTAGCGGCGGGGAGCTGTTTTTT
TRBV18	TRBJ1-1	.	.	CASSLLNQRGIEAFF	TGTGCCAGCTCACTCCTCAACCAGCGGGGCATAGAAGCTTTCTTT
TRBV20-1	TRBJ2-7	.	.	CSARREYEQYF	TGCAGTGCTAGAAGGGAGTACGAGCAGTACTTC
TRBV7-3	TRBJ2-1	.	.	CASSSSGVERIF	TGTGCCAGCAGCTCCTCAGGGGTTGAGAGGATCTTC
TRBV6-2/TRBV6-3	TRBJ1-1	TRBD1	.	CASSGAGQTEAFF	TGTGCCAGCAGCGGGGCGGGACAGACTGAAGCTTTCTTT
TRBV6-5	TRBJ2-3	.	.	CASSYTRGRTDTQYF	TGTGCCAGCAGTTACACAAGGGGTCGCACAGATACGCAGTATTTT
TRBV6-6	TRBJ1-6	TRBD1	few	CASTPGQVSPLHF	TGTGCCAGCACTCCGGGACAGGTTTCACCCCTCCACTTT
TRBV18	TRBJ2-3	.	many	CASSPFGSDTQYF	TGTGCCAGCTCACCATTCGGGTCAGATACGCAGTATTTT
TRBV11-2	TRBJ1-4	.	.	CASTPGSTNEKLFF	TGTGCCAGCACCCCAGGTTCAACTAATGAAAAACTGTTTTTT
TRBV29-1	TRBJ2-5	.	.	CSVDRGTQETQYF	TGCAGCGTTGATAGGGGTACTCAAGAGACCCAGTACTTC
TRBV5-1	TRBJ2-7	.	.	CASSLRTGANSYEQYF	TGCGCCAGCAGCTTGAGGACGGGAGCGAACTCCTACGAGCAGTACTTC
TRBV28	TRBJ1-3	.	.	CASNKASSGNTIYF	TGTGCCAGCAATAAAGCTTCCTCTGGAAACACCATATATTTT
TRBV3-1/TRBV3-2	TRBJ2-5	TRBD1	.	CASSQRTGVETQYF	TGTGCCAGCAGCCAAAGGACAGGGGTGGAGACCCAGTACTTC
TRBV5-1	TRBJ2-3	TRBD2	.	CASSLGTSADTQYF	TGCGCCAGCAGCTTGGGGACTAGCGCAGATACGCAGTATTTT
TRBV4-1	TRBJ2-7	TRBD2	.	CASSLTSGTYEQYF	TGCGCCAGCAGCCTGACTAGCGGAACCTACGAGCAGTACTTC
TRBV3-1/TRBV3-2	TRBJ2-3	TRBD2	.	CASSKREFRTDTQYF	TGTGCCAGCAGCAAGCGGGAGTTTCGCACAGATACGCAGTATTTT
TRBV13	TRBJ2-3	TRBD2	.	CASSSAAGGWDTQYF	TGTGCCAGCAGCTCCGCGGCGGGAGGATGGGATACGCAGTATTTT
TRBV5-5	TRBJ2-5	.	.	CASSITRTGNQETQYF	TGTGCCAGCAGCATCACCAGGACTGGGAATCAAGAGACCCAGTACTTC
TRBV6-5	TRBJ2-7	TRBD1	.	CASSRDRSSYEQYF	TGTGCCAGCAGTCGGGACAGGAGCTCCTACGAGCAGTACTTC
TRBV7-9	TRBJ1-1	.	.	CASSSVWRKVTEAFF	TGTGCCAGCAGCTCCGTCTGGAGGAAGGTCACTGAAGCTTTCTTT
TRBV7-6	TRBJ2-3	TRBD2	.	CASSLAPWTSGRTGDTQYF	TGTGCCAGCAGCTTAGCGCCATGGACTAGCGGGAGAACGGGGGATACGCAGTATTTT
TRBV4-1	TRBJ1-2	.	.	CASSRPGSLGGYTF	TGCGCCAGCAGCCGACCAGGGTCTTTAGGGGGCTACACCTTC
TRBV5-4	TRBJ2-7	.	.	CASSLQGPYEQYF	TGTGCCAGCAGCTTGCAGGGCCCGTACGAGCAGTACTTC
TRBV4-2	TRBJ2-7	TRBD2	.	CASSQDWSGSYEQYF	TGTGCCAGCAGCCAAGATTGGAGCGGGAGTTACGAGCAGTACTTC
TRBV7-2	TRBJ2-1	TRBD2	.	CASSQINSGILKREQFF	TGTGCCAGCAGCCAGATAAATAGCGGGATATTAAAGCGGGAGCAGTTCTTC
TRBV4-3	TRBJ2-7	TRBD1	few	CASSQNRGLNEQYF	TGCGCCAGCAGCCAAAACAGGGGGCTAAACGAGCAGTACTTC
TRBV6-1	TRBJ2-1	TRBD1	.	CASSEIDRAHEQFF	TGTGCCAGCAGTGAGATAGACAGGGCTCATGAGCAGTTCTTC
TRBV5-1	TRBJ1-1	.	few	CASIDGAGVYTEAFF	TGCGCCAGCATTGATGGTGCGGGGGTTTATACTGAAGCTTTCTTT
TRBV4-1	TRBJ1-5	.	.	CASSQVGGGGNQPQHF	TGCGCCAGCAGCCAAGTGGGGGGGGGTGGCAATCAGCCCCAGCATTTT
TRBV10-3	TRBJ1-5	.	.	CAISEYSGANQPQHF	TGTGCCATCAGTGAGTACAGCGGTGCCAATCAGCCCCAGCATTTT
TRBV19	TRBJ2-1	TRBD2	.	CASGLRSGRDEQFF	TGTGCCAGTGGCTTGAGAAGCGGGAGGGACGAGCAGTTCTTC
TRBV2	TRBJ2-7	TRBD1	.	CASTGRTGGSYEQYF	TGTGCCAGCACTGGAAGGACAGGGGGTTCCTACGAGCAGTACTTC
TRBV4-1	TRBJ1-1	.	once	CASSLESQLDTEAFF	TGCGCCAGCAGCCTCGAATCCCAGTTGGACACTGAAGCTTTCTTT
TRBV30	TRBJ1-4	.	.	CAWSLAATNEKLFF	TGTGCCTGGAGTCTGGCCGCAACTAATGAAAAACTGTTTTTT
TRBV7-2	TRBJ1-3	.	many	CASSSGQTGNTIYF	TGTGCCAGCAGCTCGGGACAAACTGGAAACACCATATATTTT
TRBV5-1	TRBJ2-3	.	.	CASSAGTSRTDTQYF	TGCGCCAGCAGCGCCGGGACTTCACGCACAGATACGCAGTATTTT